This is a list of T cell receptor beta chains from one sample in a study of human T cells and chemical hapten exposure. TCRdb re-derived calls from the RACE reads in MiXCR, one entry per CDR3 protein. The data show about 79,000 distinct CDR3 sequences, with over 8.5% seen just once and more than 1.5% held by the top ten. Input material: whole blood. These TCRs come from a male donor in good health. Some clones in this sample may be carry-over from other donors' samples. CDR3s include the opening cysteine and the closing phenylalanine or tryptophan.

V	J	CDR3
TRBV6-2/TRBV6-3	TRBJ1-5	CASEAGVASNQPQHF
TRBV6-2/TRBV6-3	TRBJ2-1	CASSYSGKQFF
TRBV18	TRBJ1-4	CASSPTGEGGNEKLFF
TRBV6-4	TRBJ2-4	CASSSRDWHIQYF
TRBV5-1	TRBJ1-5	CASSPGAPDQPQHF
TRBV6-5	TRBJ1-2	CASSPGQGERYGYTF
TRBV20-1	TRBJ2-3	CSASGASGAGDTQYF
TRBV27	TRBJ2-1	CASSLGRQGTYNEQFF
TRBV10-3	TRBJ2-4	CAISSGTLAKNIQYF
TRBV14	TRBJ1-6	CASSLPFGGTLHF
TRBV6-6	TRBJ2-7	CASSLAGSYEQYF
TRBV7-9	TRBJ2-2	CASRRLAGVTGELFF
TRBV7-2	TRBJ2-5	CASSTQEGRQETQYF
TRBV5-1	TRBJ2-1	CASSLEGQGSDEQFF
TRBV5-1	TRBJ1-1	CASRVGTNTEAFF
TRBV10-3	TRBJ2-5	CAIREVGLAETQYF
TRBV29-1	TRBJ2-7	CSVTGTGGYEQYF
TRBV30	TRBJ2-1	CAWSVQGGGEQFF
TRBV24-1	TRBJ2-1	CATSDHLGGTGNEQFF
TRBV20-1	TRBJ2-7	CSAKGWGSSYEQYF
TRBV5-1	TRBJ1-5	CASSLVGGNQPQHF
TRBV20-1	TRBJ2-7	CSANHLTGPHEQYF
TRBV7-9	TRBJ2-7	CASSLLTGGYEQYF
TRBV10-3	TRBJ2-1	CAITEEGSEQFF
TRBV6-2/TRBV6-3	TRBJ1-6	CASSYEASQSSYNSPLHF
TRBV29-1	TRBJ2-7	CSVLTPRPGGQYF
TRBV16	TRBJ1-2	CASSQGPTGRDYGYTF
TRBV6-5	TRBJ1-1	CASSYIRGSTEAFF
TRBV12-3/TRBV12-4	TRBJ2-5	CASSSLSGAPQETQYF
TRBV5-1	TRBJ2-3	CASIVGTSGTDTQYF
TRBV5-8	TRBJ1-4	CASSFGRGSEKLFF
TRBV11-2	TRBJ1-2	CASSPLGTRGGGYTF
TRBV27	TRBJ2-3	CASRILGTDTQYF
TRBV5-5	TRBJ1-1	CASSLRGTGNTEAFF
TRBV29-1	TRBJ2-5	CSVGTLAGAQETQYF
TRBV5-1	TRBJ1-5	CASSPGAGQHQPQHF
TRBV10-3	TRBJ2-4	CAISKTGEGIQYF